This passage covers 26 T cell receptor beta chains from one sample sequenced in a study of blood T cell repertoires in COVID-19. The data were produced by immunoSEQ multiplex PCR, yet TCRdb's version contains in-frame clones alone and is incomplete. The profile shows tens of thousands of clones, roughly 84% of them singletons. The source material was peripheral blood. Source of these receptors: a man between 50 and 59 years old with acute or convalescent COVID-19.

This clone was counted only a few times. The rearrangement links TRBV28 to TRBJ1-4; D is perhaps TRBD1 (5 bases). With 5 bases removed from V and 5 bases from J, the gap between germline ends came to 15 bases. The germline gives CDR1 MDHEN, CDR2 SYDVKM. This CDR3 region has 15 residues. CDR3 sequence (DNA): TGTGCCAGCAGTGGAGGGACGGTAAAAAATGAAAAACTGTTTTTT. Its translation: CASSGGTVKNEKLFF.

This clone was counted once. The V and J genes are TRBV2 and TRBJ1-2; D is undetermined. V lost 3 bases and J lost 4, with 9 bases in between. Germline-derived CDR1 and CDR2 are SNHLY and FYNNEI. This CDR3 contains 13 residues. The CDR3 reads CASSEGQIYGYTF. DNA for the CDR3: TGTGCCAGCAGTGAGGGCCAGATCTATGGCTACACCTTC.

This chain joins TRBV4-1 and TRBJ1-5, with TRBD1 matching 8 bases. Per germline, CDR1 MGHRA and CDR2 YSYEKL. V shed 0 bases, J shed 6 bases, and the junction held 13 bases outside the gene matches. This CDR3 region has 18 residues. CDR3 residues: CASSQDASTLQGAQPQHF. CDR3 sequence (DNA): TGCGCCAGCAGCCAAGATGCCTCCACCCTTCAGGGGGCTCAGCCCCAGCATTTT.

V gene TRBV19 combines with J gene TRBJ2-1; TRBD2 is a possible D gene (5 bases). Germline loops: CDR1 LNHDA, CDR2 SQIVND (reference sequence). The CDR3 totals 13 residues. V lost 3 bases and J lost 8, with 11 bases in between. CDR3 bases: TGTGCCAGTAGTATCGGTTATAGCGATGAGCAGTTCTTC. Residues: CASSIGYSDEQFF.

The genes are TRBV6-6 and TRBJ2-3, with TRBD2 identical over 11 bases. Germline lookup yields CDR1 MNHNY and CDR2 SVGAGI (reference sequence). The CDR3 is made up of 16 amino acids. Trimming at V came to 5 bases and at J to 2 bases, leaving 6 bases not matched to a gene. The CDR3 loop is CASSPTSGSSTDTQYF. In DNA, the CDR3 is TGTGCCAGCAGTCCTACTAGCGGGAGTTCCACAGATACGCAGTATTTT.

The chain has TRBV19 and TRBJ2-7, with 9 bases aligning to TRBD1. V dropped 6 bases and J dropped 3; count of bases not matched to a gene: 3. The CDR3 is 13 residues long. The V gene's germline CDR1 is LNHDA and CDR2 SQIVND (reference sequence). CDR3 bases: TGTGCCAGTAGCCGGGACAGGGACTACGAGCAGTACTTC. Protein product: CASSRDRDYEQYF.

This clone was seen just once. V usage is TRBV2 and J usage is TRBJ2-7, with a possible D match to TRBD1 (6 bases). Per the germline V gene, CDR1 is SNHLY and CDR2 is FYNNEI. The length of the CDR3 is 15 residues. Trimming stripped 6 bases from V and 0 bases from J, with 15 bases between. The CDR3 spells CASRATGHRSYEQYF. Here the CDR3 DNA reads TGTGCCAGCAGAGCGACGGGACACCGCTCCTACGAGCAGTACTTC.

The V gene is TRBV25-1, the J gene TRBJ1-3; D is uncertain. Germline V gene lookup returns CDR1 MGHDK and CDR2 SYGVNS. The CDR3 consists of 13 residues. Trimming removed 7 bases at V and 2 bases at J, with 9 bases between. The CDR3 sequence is CASTLATGNTIYF. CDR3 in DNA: TGTGCCAGCACTCTAGCCACTGGAAACACCATATATTTT.

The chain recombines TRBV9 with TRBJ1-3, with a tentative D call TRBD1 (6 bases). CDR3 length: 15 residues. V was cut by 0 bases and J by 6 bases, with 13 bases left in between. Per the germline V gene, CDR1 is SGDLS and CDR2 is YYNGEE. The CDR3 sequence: CASSVDVGAENTIYF. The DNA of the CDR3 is TGTGCCAGCAGCGTAGATGTGGGGGCGGAAAACACCATATATTTT.

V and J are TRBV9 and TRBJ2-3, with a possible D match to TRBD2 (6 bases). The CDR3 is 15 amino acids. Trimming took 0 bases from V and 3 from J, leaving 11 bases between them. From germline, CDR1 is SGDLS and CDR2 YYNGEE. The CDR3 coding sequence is TGTGCCAGCAGCGTAGGCGGGGCCAAAACAGATACGCAGTATTTT. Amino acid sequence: CASSVGGAKTDTQYF.

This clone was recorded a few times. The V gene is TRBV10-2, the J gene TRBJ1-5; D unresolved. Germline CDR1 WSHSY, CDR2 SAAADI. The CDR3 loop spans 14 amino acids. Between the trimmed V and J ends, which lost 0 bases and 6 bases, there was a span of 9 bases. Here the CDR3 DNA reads TGCGCCAGCAGTGAGTCCTCCCCCGGTCAGCCCCAGCATTTT. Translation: CASSESSPGQPQHF.

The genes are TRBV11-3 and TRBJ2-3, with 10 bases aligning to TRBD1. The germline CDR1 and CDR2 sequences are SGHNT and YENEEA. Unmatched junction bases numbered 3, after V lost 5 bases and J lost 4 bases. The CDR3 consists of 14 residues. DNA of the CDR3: TGTGCCAGCAGCCATGGGACAGGGGCAGATACGCAGTATTTT. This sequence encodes CASSHGTGADTQYF.

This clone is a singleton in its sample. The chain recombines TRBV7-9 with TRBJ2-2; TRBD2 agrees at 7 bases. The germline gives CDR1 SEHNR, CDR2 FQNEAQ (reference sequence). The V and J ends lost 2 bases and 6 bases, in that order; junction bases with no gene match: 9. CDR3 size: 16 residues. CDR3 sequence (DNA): TGTGCCAGCAGCTTATTAACGGGAGGAAGATCCGGGGAGCTGTTTTTT. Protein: CASSLLTGGRSGELFF.

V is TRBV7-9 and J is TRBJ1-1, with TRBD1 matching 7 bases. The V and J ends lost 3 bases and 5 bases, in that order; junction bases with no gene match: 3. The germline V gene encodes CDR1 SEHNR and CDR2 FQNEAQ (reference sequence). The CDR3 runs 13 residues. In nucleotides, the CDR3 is TGTGCCAGCAGCTTGGAGGGGGCGACTGAAGCTTTCTTT. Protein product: CASSLEGATEAFF.

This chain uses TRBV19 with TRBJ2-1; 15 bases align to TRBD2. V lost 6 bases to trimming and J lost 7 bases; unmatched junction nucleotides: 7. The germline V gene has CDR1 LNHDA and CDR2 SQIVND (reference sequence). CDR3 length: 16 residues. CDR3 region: CASRGGLAGGGNEQFF. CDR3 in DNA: TGTGCCAGTAGAGGGGGACTAGCGGGAGGTGGTAATGAGCAGTTCTTC.

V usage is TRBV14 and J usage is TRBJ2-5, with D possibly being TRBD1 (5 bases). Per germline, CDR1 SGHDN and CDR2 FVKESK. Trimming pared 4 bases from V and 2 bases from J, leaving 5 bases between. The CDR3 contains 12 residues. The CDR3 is CASSRTQETQYF. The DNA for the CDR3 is TGTGCCAGCAGCCGGACACAAGAGACCCAGTACTTC.

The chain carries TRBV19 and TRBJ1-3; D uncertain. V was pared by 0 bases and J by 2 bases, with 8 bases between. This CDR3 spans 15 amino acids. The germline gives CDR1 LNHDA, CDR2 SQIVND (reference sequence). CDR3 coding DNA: TGTGCCAGTAGTATAGATCGGAGCCCTGGAAACACCATATATTTT. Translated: CASSIDRSPGNTIYF.

CDR3: CASSWGTSGVRNEQFF. CDR3 bases: TGTGCCAGCAGCTGGGGGACTAGCGGGGTGAGGAATGAGCAGTTCTTC. This chain joins TRBV5-4 and TRBJ2-1, with 13 bases lining up with TRBD2. V shed 3 bases and J 7 bases; nucleotides not matched to a gene: 7. This CDR3 region has 16 residues. Germline V gives CDR1 SGHNT, CDR2 YYREEE (reference sequence).

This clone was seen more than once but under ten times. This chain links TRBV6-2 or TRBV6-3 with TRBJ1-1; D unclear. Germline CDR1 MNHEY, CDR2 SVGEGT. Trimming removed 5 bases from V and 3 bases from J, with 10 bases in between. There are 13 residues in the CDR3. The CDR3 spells CASSTRVHTEAFF. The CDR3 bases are TGTGCCAGCAGTACTCGGGTCCACACTGAAGCTTTCTTT.

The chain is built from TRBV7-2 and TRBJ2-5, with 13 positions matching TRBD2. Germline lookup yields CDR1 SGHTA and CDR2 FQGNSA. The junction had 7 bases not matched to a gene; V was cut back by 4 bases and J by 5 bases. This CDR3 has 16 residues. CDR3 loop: CASSWKLAGGHETQYF. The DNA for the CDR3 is TGTGCCAGCAGCTGGAAACTAGCGGGGGGGCATGAGACCCAGTACTTC.

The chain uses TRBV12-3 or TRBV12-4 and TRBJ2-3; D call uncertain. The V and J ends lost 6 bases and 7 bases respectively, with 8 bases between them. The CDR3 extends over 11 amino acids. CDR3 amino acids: CASSQLNTQYF. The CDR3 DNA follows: TGTGCCAGCAGCCAACTAAATACGCAGTATTTT.

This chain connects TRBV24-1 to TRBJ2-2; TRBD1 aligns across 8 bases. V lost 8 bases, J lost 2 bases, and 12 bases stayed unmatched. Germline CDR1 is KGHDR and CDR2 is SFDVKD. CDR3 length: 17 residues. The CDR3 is CATNSRSGGINTGELFF. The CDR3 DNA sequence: TGTGCCACCAATTCTCGCTCAGGGGGCATAAACACCGGGGAGCTGTTTTTT.

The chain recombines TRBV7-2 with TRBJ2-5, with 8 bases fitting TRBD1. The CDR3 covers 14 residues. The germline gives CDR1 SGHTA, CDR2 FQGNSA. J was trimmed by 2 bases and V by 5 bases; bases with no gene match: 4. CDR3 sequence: CASSRTGKQETQYF. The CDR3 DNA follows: TGTGCCAGCAGCCGGACAGGGAAACAAGAGACCCAGTACTTC.

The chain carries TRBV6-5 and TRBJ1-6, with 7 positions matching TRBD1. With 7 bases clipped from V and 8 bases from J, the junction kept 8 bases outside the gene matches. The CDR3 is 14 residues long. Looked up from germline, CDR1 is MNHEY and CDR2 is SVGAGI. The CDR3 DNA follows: TGTGCCAGCAAACCGACAGGGTTGTATTCACCCCTCCACTTT. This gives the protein CASKPTGLYSPLHF.

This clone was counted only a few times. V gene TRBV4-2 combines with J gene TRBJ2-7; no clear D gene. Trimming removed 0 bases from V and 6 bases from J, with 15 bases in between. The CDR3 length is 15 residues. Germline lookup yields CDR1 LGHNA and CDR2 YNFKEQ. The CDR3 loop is CASSQDLYERGEQYF. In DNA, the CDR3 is TGTGCCAGCAGCCAAGATTTGTACGAGCGTGGCGAGCAGTACTTC.

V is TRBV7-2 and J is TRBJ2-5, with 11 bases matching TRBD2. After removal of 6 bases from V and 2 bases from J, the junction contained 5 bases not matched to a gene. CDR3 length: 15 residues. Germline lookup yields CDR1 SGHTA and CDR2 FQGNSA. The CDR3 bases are TGTGCCAGCAGGCCTACTAGCGGGGGACAAGAGACCCAGTACTTC. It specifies CASRPTSGGQETQYF. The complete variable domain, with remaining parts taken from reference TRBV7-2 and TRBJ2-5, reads GAGVSQSPSNKVTEKGKDVELRCDPISGHTALYWYRQSLGQGLEFLIYFQGNSAPDKSGLPSDRFSAERTGGSVSTLTIQRTQQEDSAVYLCASRPTSGGQETQYFGPGTRLLVL.